This T cell receptor beta chain was found in a study of vaccination effects on CD4 cells after COVID-19. Germline V lookup: CDR1 SGHDT, CDR2 YYEEEE. This CDR3 has 15 amino acids. V shed 3 bases, J shed 6 bases, and the junction held 5 bases outside the gene matches. Clones were sequenced by immunoSEQ multiplex PCR, and TCRdb holds only the in-frame ones, with some missing. Among approximately 74,000 clones listed, about three quarters were seen once. This clone was seen only once. Its specificity is not known. Ahead of sequencing, the ViraFEST assay grew antigen-specific CD4+ T cells using viral peptide pools. Having been cultured for around ten days, the cells underwent CD4+ T cell isolation. The cohort was immunized with two doses of either the BNT162b2 or mRNA-1273 vaccine.

Specimen: CD4+ T cells from PBMCs cultured with HCoV-OC43 spike peptides, collected after COVID-19 vaccination. Indicated subset: HCoV-OC43 spike overlapping peptide pool stimulation. This TCR came from a human donor who received a COVID-19 vaccine. The V gene is TRBV5-6, the J gene TRBJ1-3; 11 nucleotides line up with TRBD1. The DNA for the CDR3 is TGTGCCAGCAGCTGGGGACAGGGGGTTGAAAACACCATATATTTT. Its protein product is CASSWGQGVENTIYF.